The 20 T cell receptor beta chains below all came from one sample that was sequenced in a study of blood T cell repertoires in COVID-19. Sequencing used immunoSEQ multiplex PCR; TCRdb keeps in-frame clones, though not all of them. The profile shows fewer than 45,000 clones, over 75% of them singletons. The sequenced sample consisted of peripheral blood. The origin of the receptors is a human donor in a cohort sampled during active COVID-19.

The chain couples TRBV18 to TRBJ2-3, with 7 bases matching TRBD1. The CDR3 extends over 17 amino acids. The germline V gene encodes CDR1 KGHSH and CDR2 LQKENI. V gave up 0 bases and J gave up 0 bases; unmatched junction bases: 6. CDR3 region: CASSPPRTGISTDTQYF. In DNA form, the CDR3 reads TGTGCCAGCTCACCACCGAGGACAGGTATAAGCACAGATACGCAGTATTTT.

This clone has just a few counts. The rearrangement links TRBV4-1 to TRBJ1-3; D perhaps matches TRBD1 (6 bases). This CDR3 is built from 14 residues. Per the germline V gene, CDR1 is MGHRA and CDR2 is YSYEKL. V lost 3 bases, J lost 3 bases, and 9 bases lay in between. Here the CDR3 DNA reads TGCGCCAGCAGCCATCGGGACATTGGAAACACCATATATTTT. Protein product: CASSHRDIGNTIYF.

The chain joins TRBV6-6 to TRBJ2-3; TRBD2 might be the D (5 bases). The CDR3 is 15 residues long. The ends were cut back, 2 bases at V and 4 bases at J, with 13 bases in the middle. CDR1 MNHNY and CDR2 SVGAGI come from the germline V gene (reference sequence). The CDR3 DNA sequence: TGTGCCAGCAGTTACGGTGGGAGTAATGCAGATACGCAGTATTTT. It is translated as CASSYGGSNADTQYF.

CDR3 DNA sequence: TGTGCCATCAGTGAGGGACTAGCGGGGTCGAATGAGCAGTTCTTC. This encodes CAISEGLAGSNEQFF. V is TRBV10-3 and J is TRBJ2-1, with 12 positions matching TRBD2. The CDR3 has 15 amino acids. Losses at the gene ends were 2 bases for V and 7 bases for J; bases not matched to a gene: 3. CDR1 ENHRY and CDR2 SYGVKD come from the germline V gene.

The V call is TRBV6-5, the J call TRBJ1-6; TRBD1 is a possible D gene (5 bases). The V gene's germline CDR1 is MNHEY and CDR2 SVGAGI. CDR3 length: 12 residues. Trimming left V 6 bases short and J 6 bases short, with 6 bases between. CDR3 amino acids: CASRGLNSPLHF. As DNA, the CDR3 is TGTGCCAGCAGGGGGCTTAATTCACCCCTCCACTTT.

The rearrangement links TRBV4-1 to TRBJ1-4, with 8 bases matching TRBD1. The CDR3 totals 14 residues. J gave up 6 bases and V 8 bases, and 8 bases lay outside the gene matches. Per the germline V gene, CDR1 is MGHRA and CDR2 is YSYEKL. The CDR3 reads CASRPTGVYEKLFF. DNA for the CDR3: TGCGCCAGCCGACCGACAGGGGTTTATGAAAAACTGTTTTTT.

This sequence joins TRBV25-1 and TRBJ2-7, with 7 bases fitting TRBD1. This CDR3 has 13 residues. J gave up 2 bases and V 2 bases, and 0 bases lay outside the gene matches. Germline V CDR1 and CDR2: MGHDK, SYGVNS. CDR3 loop: CASSEQGAYEQYF. As DNA, the CDR3 is TGTGCCAGCAGTGAACAGGGGGCCTACGAGCAGTACTTC.

Only one count was recorded for this clone. This chain links TRBV6-2 or TRBV6-3 with TRBJ1-1, with D tentatively TRBD1 (6 bases). CDR1 MNHEY and CDR2 SVGEGT come from the germline V gene. V lost 6 bases, J lost 10 bases, and 15 bases lay in between. The CDR3 runs 12 residues. CDR3 sequence: CASSLGQLAAFF. The CDR3 coding sequence is TGTGCCAGCAGCCTTGGACAGCTGGCAGCTTTCTTT.

The chain carries TRBV6-5 and TRBJ2-1; D perhaps matches TRBD1 (8 bases). This CDR3 contains 16 residues. The germline V and J ends were trimmed by 2 bases and 2 bases, with 13 bases remaining between them. CDR1 and CDR2 from the germline V gene are MNHEY and SVGAGI. CDR3 amino acids: CASSYITGGAYNEQFF. The CDR3 DNA reads TGTGCCAGCAGTTACATCACAGGGGGGGCCTACAATGAGCAGTTCTTC.

This chain uses TRBV2 with TRBJ2-1; D remains unclear. CDR3 length: 13 amino acids. The germline gives CDR1 SNHLY, CDR2 FYNNEI. V shed 4 bases and J shed 3 bases, with 7 bases lying between them. The CDR3 loop reads CASSVPGYNEQFF. In DNA form, the CDR3 reads TGTGCCAGCAGTGTCCCGGGCTACAATGAGCAGTTCTTC.

CDR3 sequence reads: CASSGQELGKLFF. The CDR3 nucleotides are TGTGCCAGCAGCGGACAGGAACTCGGAAAACTGTTTTTT. This rearrangement joins TRBV2 to TRBJ1-4; 7 bases are a match to TRBD1. The V and J ends lost 6 bases and 10 bases, in that order; junction bases with no gene match: 8. There are 13 residues in the CDR3. Per germline, CDR1 SNHLY and CDR2 FYNNEI.

V is TRBV3-1 (or the pseudogene TRBV3-2) and J is TRBJ2-2; D possibly corresponds to TRBD2 (5 bases). CDR1 is LGHDT and CDR2 is YNNKEL in the germline V gene (reference sequence). Between the trimmed V and J ends, which lost 6 bases and 0 bases, there was a span of 11 bases. This CDR3 region has 15 residues. DNA for the CDR3: TGTGCCAGCAGAGAAGCGGCAGCGAACACCGGGGAGCTGTTTTTT. Its protein product is CASREAAANTGELFF.

CDR3 in DNA: TGTGCCAGCAGCTTATCGGGCCAAGAGACCCAGTACTTC. Its protein product is CASSLSGQETQYF. The chain couples TRBV5-4 to TRBJ2-5, with unresolved D. Germline CDR1 reads SGHNT; CDR2 reads YYREEE (reference sequence). V lost 2 bases, J lost 1 base, and 6 bases lay in between. The CDR3 runs to 13 residues.

This sequence joins TRBV20-1 and TRBJ2-1; TRBD2 agrees at 9 bases. Trimming cost V 3 bases and J 7 bases; bases outside gene matches: 7. This CDR3 has 14 residues. Looked up from germline, CDR1 is DFQATT and CDR2 is SNEGSKA (reference sequence). CDR3 nucleotide sequence: TGCAGTGCTAGTCTTAGCGGGAGTGAGAATGAGCAGTTCTTC. Amino acid sequence: CSASLSGSENEQFF.

The rearrangement uses TRBV25-1 and TRBJ1-5; D may be TRBD1 (5 bases). V lost 5 bases and J lost 5, with 10 bases in between. Germline V CDR1 and CDR2: MGHDK, SYGVNS. The CDR3 extends over 13 amino acids. The CDR3 reads CASSRAGDQPQHF. The CDR3 nucleotides are TGTGCCAGCAGTAGAGCGGGGGATCAGCCCCAGCATTTT.

In this sample, this clone turned up a few times. V usage is TRBV11-2 and J usage is TRBJ2-7, with 16 bases that match TRBD2. The ends lost 4 bases at V and 2 bases at J; junction bases unmatched: 5. The CDR3 extends over 17 amino acids. Germline CDR1 reads SGHAT; CDR2 reads FQNNGV. For the CDR3, the DNA is TGTGCCAGCAGCTCGGGACTAGCGGGAGGGCGGACCTACGAGCAGTACTTC. Protein sequence: CASSSGLAGGRTYEQYF. The full variable domain, with the rest looked up from reference TRBV11-2 and TRBJ2-7, is EAGVAQSPRYKIIEKRQSVAFWCNPISGHATLYWYQQILGQGPKLLIQFQNNGVVDDSQLPKDRFSAERLKGVDSTLKIQPAKLEDSAVYLCASSSGLAGGRTYEQYFGPGTRLTVT.

The chain links TRBV2 to TRBJ2-5; 11 nucleotides line up with TRBD1. With V trimmed by 6 bases and J by 5 bases, 5 bases remained unmatched. The CDR3 spans 14 residues. Germline lookup yields CDR1 SNHLY and CDR2 FYNNEI. CDR3 residues: CASRGQGDWETQYF. The CDR3 DNA reads as TGTGCCAGCAGGGGACAGGGGGATTGGGAGACCCAGTACTTC.

The CDR3 sequence is CSGRKGGSYNEQFF. The CDR3 nucleotides are TGCAGCGGTCGTAAAGGGGGCTCATACAATGAGCAGTTCTTC. The chain combines TRBV29-1 with TRBJ2-1; 7 bases match TRBD1. CDR1 and CDR2 (germline): SQVTM, ANQGSEA. Trimming cost V 7 bases and J 4 bases; bases outside gene matches: 10. This CDR3 comprises 14 residues.

The chain is built from TRBV3-1 (or the pseudogene TRBV3-2) and TRBJ1-1; maybe TRBD1 (6 bases). Trimming removed 1 base from V and 4 bases from J, with 7 bases in between. The CDR3 sequence is 13 residues long. The germline CDR1 and CDR2 sequences are LGHDT and YNNKEL (reference sequence). For the CDR3, the DNA is TGTGCCAGCAGCCAAGGCAGGGGCACTGAAGCTTTCTTT. Translated, it gives CASSQGRGTEAFF.

The chain employs TRBV5-4 and TRBJ2-6; perhaps TRBD2 as D (5 bases). This CDR3 has 17 amino acids. Germline-derived CDR1 and CDR2 are SGHNT and YYREEE (reference sequence). Trimming cost V 4 bases and J 3 bases, with 17 bases left between them. This CDR3 is CASSAATRRVGANVLTF. The CDR3 DNA reads as TGTGCCAGCAGCGCGGCGACCAGGCGGGTTGGGGCCAACGTCCTGACTTTC.